The rows below give T cell receptor beta chains drawn from one sample of a study of breast tumors, draining lymph nodes, adjacent tissues. TCRdb used MiXCR to reprocess the multiplex PCR reads, holding one entry per CDR3 protein. The table has 85,000 to 120,000 distinct CDR3 sequences, around 30% seen once. The sequenced sample was axillary lymph node tissue. The receptors come from a female donor with breast cancer. Some clones in this sample may be carry-over from other donors' samples. CDR3s include the opening cysteine and the closing phenylalanine or tryptophan. The D gene is left open where the match is weak. For some rows the clone size is stated as once, few or many, or as a class when expanded; others skip it.

clone_size d_call j_call v_call cdr3_aa cdr3_nt
many . TRBJ1-3 TRBV14 CASSQDNSGNTIYF TGTGCCAGCAGCCAAGACAACTCTGGAAACACCATATATTTT
many . TRBJ1-6 TRBV11-2 CASSPVKRSYNSPLHF TGTGCCAGCAGCCCCGTTAAAAGGTCCTATAATTCACCCCTCCACTTT
many TRBD1 TRBJ2-7 TRBV9 CASSVAQGAYEQYF TGTGCCAGCAGCGTAGCGCAGGGGGCCTACGAGCAGTACTTC
many TRBD1 TRBJ1-2 TRBV19 CASSIETGRDYGYTF TGTGCCAGTAGTATAGAGACAGGGCGCGACTATGGCTACACCTTC
many . TRBJ2-4 TRBV29-1 CSVADTGTFRAKNIQYF TGCAGCGTTGCTGACACGGGCACCTTTAGGGCCAAAAACATTCAGTACTTC
. . TRBJ1-1 TRBV25-1 CASRPMARTEAFF TGTGCCAGCAGACCAATGGCACGCACTGAAGCTTTCTTT
many . TRBJ1-3 TRBV15 CATSRKFEDRGNTIYF TGTGCCACCAGCAGGAAGTTCGAGGATCGCGGAAACACCATATATTTT
many TRBD1 TRBJ1-5 TRBV28 CASSGTVKQPQHF TGTGCCAGCAGCGGGACAGTAAAACAGCCCCAGCATTTT
many TRBD2 TRBJ2-7 TRBV5-6 CASSLAPGDYSYEQYF TGTGCCAGCAGCTTGGCCCCCGGGGACTACTCCTACGAGCAGTACTTC
. . TRBJ2-1 TRBV7-9 CASSFGSSYNEQFF TGTGCCAGCAGCTTCGGGAGCTCCTACAATGAGCAGTTCTTC
many TRBD2 TRBJ2-1 TRBV11-3 CASSLDWRSGTSGREQFF TGTGCCAGCAGCTTAGATTGGCGATCCGGGACTAGCGGTCGTGAGCAGTTCTTC
many . TRBJ2-1 TRBV11-2 CASSFGVADYNEQFF TGTGCCAGCAGCTTTGGGGTAGCGGATTACAATGAGCAGTTCTTC
many TRBD1 TRBJ2-2 TRBV5-1 CASSVGQGTGELFF TGCGCCAGCAGCGTGGGACAGGGTACCGGGGAGCTGTTTTTT
. . TRBJ1-2 TRBV20-1 CSARRQSYGYTF TGCAGTGCTAGAAGGCAGTCCTATGGCTACACCTTC
. . TRBJ1-2 TRBV7-2 CAGSLSGTVSNYGHTF TGTGCCGGCAGCTTGTCCGGGACCGTATCTAACTATGGCCACACCTTC
many . TRBJ2-3 TRBV7-6 CASSKRDPNTDTQYF TGTGCCAGCAGCAAAAGGGACCCAAACACAGATACGCAGTATTTT
many TRBD1 TRBJ1-6 TRBV20-1 CSAPRTGSLSPLHF TGCAGTGCTCCCAGGACAGGGAGTCTCTCACCCCTCCACTTT
few . TRBJ1-1 TRBV20-1 CSARQHPDTEAFF TGCAGTGCTAGACAACATCCGGACACTGAAGCTTTCTTT
many TRBD1 TRBJ1-5 TRBV2 CASSERTGQGNQPQHF TGTGCCAGCAGTGAACGGACAGGCCAGGGTAATCAGCCCCAGCATTTT
many TRBD1 TRBJ2-1 TRBV7-8 CASSSNRQGWGNEQFF TGTGCCAGCAGCTCAAACAGACAGGGTTGGGGCAATGAGCAGTTCTTC
. . TRBJ2-2 TRBV5-6 CASSLASTAYTGELFF TGTGCCAGCAGCTTGGCGAGCACGGCTTACACCGGGGAGCTGTTTTTT
many . TRBJ2-3 TRBV27 CASSFPTPDTQYF TGTGCCAGCAGTTTCCCCACTCCAGATACGCAGTATTTT
. TRBD1 TRBJ2-5 TRBV28 CASSMGDRAGETQYF TGTGCCAGCAGCATGGGGGACAGGGCAGGGGAGACCCAGTACTTC
few TRBD1 TRBJ1-5 TRBV28 CASSLSPGQARDQPQHF TGTGCCAGCAGTTTATCGCCGGGACAGGCGAGGGATCAGCCCCAGCATTTT
. . TRBJ1-3 TRBV6-6 CASSYSGAGNTIYF TGTGCCAGTAGTTACTCGGGGGCTGGAAACACCATATATTTT
many TRBD1 TRBJ1-2 TRBV15 CATSRAGQARDYTF TGTGCCACCAGCAGAGCGGGACAGGCCAGGGACTACACCTTC
many . TRBJ1-4 TRBV15 CATSRAGATNEKLFF TGTGCCACCAGCAGGGCCGGTGCAACTAATGAAAAACTGTTTTTT
. . TRBJ1-1 TRBV6-5 CASEGSMNTGAFF TGTGCTAGTGAGGGCAGCATGAACACTGGAGCTTTCTTT
many . TRBJ1-2 TRBV7-8 CASSLGQGLFYGYPF TGTGCCAGCAGCTTAGGTCAGGGGCTCTTCTATGGCTACCCCTTC
. . TRBJ2-5 TRBV10-3 CAISELGSRGGTQYF TGTGCCATCAGTGAGTTGGGCTCCCGCGGAGGGACCCAGTACTTC
. . TRBJ2-7 TRBV12-3/TRBV12-4 CASRRAVDYVQYF TGTGCCAGCAGGAGGGCAGTAGACTACGTGCAGTACTTC
many TRBD1 TRBJ1-2 TRBV6-1 CASSAGTGWEVGYTF TGTGCCAGCAGTGCGGGGACAGGGTGGGAAGTTGGCTACACCTTC
many TRBD2 TRBJ2-5 TRBV9 CASSVGVAGMETQYF TGTGCCAGCAGCGTAGGAGTAGCGGGTATGGAGACCCAGTACTTC
. . TRBJ1-1 TRBV7-6 CASSLADSWNTEAFF TGTGCCAGCAGCTTAGCGGACAGCTGGAACACTGAAGCTTTCTTT
few . TRBJ1-1 TRBV19 CASSFVENTEAFF TGTGCCAGTAGTTTTGTGGAGAACACTGAAGCTTTCTTT
. . TRBJ1-4 TRBV7-2 CASRFFATNEKLFF TGTGCCAGCCGCTTCTTTGCAACTAATGAAAAACTGTTTTTT
many . TRBJ2-1 TRBV5-1 CASSLVDSSYNEQFF TGCGCCAGCAGCTTAGTGGATAGCTCCTACAATGAGCAGTTCTTC
. . TRBJ1-5 TRBV20-1 CSATGTSNQPQHF TGCAGTGCTACCGGGACGTCGAATCAGCCCCAGCATTTT
many TRBD2 TRBJ2-3 TRBV6-6 CASSYTGGGAPDTQYF TGTGCCAGCAGTTACACGGGCGGGGGGGCCCCAGATACGCAGTATTTT
few TRBD1 TRBJ1-1 TRBV7-2 CASSLVGGQGGTLNTEAFF TGTGCCAGCAGCTTAGTAGGGGGACAGGGGGGGACTTTGAACACTGAAGCTTTCTTT
many TRBD2 TRBJ2-1 TRBV5-6 CASSLKGGLIVFF TGTGCCAGCAGCTTGAAGGGAGGGTTGATTGTGTTCTTC
many TRBD1 TRBJ2-5 TRBV11-1 CASSRDRYQETQYF TGTGCCAGCTCGCGGGACAGGTACCAAGAGACCCAGTACTTC
many TRBD1 TRBJ1-2 TRBV19 CASSTGHYGYTF TGTGCCAGCTCGACAGGGCACTATGGCTACACCTTC
many . TRBJ2-2 TRBV7-2 CASSLGLASTGELFF TGTGCCAGCAGCTTAGGGTTAGCGAGCACCGGGGAGCTGTTTTTT
many . TRBJ1-3 TRBV7-9 CATLQGNTIYF TGTGCCACCTTGCAGGGAAACACCATATATTTT
. . TRBJ2-1 TRBV12-3/TRBV12-4 CASSLRVSVYNEQFF TGTGCCAGCAGTTTGCGGGTTAGCGTATACAATGAGCAGTTCTTC
many . TRBJ2-7 TRBV6-5 CASSHSFFSYEQYF TGTGCCAGCAGTCACTCGTTCTTCTCCTACGAGCAGTACTTC
once . TRBJ1-3 TRBV7-9 CASSFSTEGNPIYF TGTGCCAGCAGCTTCAGCACAGAGGGAAACCCCATATATTTT
. . TRBJ1-6 TRBV7-3 CASSLQGKAYNSPLHF TGTGCCAGCAGCTTACAGGGCAAGGCCTATAATTCACCCCTCCACTTT
many . TRBJ1-4 TRBV19 CASSIGLGDEKLFF TGTGCCAGTAGTATCGGTCTGGGAGATGAAAAACTGTTTTTT
many TRBD2 TRBJ2-3 TRBV20-1 CSARASGGADTQYF TGCAGTGCTAGGGCTAGCGGGGGGGCAGATACGCAGTATTTT